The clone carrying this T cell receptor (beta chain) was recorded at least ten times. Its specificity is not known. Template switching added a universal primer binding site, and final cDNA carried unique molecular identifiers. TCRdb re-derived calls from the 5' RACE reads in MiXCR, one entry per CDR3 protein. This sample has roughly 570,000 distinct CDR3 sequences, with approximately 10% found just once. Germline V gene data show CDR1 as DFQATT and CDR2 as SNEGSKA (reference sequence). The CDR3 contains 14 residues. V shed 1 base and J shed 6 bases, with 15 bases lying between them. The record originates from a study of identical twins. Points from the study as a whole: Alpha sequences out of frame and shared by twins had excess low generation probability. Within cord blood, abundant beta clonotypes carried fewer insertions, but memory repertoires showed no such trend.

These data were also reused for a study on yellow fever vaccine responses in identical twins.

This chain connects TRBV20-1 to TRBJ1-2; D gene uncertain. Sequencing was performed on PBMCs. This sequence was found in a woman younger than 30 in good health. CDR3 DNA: TGCAGTGCTAGAGGAAAGCCCCAGGCAAATGGCTACACCTTC. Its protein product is CSARGKPQANGYTF.